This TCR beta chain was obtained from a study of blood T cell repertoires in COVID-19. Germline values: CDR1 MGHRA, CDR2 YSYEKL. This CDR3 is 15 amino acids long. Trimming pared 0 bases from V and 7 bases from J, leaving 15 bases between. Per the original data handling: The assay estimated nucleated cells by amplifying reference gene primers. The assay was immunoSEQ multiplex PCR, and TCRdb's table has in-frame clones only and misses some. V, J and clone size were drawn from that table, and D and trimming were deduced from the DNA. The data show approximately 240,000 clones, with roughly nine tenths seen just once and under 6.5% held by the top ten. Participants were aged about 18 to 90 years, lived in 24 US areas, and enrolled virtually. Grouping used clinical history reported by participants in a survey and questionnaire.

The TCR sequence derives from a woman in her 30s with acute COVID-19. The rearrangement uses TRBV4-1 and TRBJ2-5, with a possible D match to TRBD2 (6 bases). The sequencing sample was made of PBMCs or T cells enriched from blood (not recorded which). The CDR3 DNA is TGCGCCAGCAGCCAAGATCTGGGACTTGAAGGGACCCAGTACTTC. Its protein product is CASSQDLGLEGTQYF.